The 9 T cell receptor beta chains listed next were all sequenced from one sample in a study of blood T cell repertoires in COVID-19 (dated by TCRdb to 2018 to 2021). Receptor libraries were prepared by the immunoSEQ multiplex PCR assay. TCRdb took over this immuneACCESS table, retaining in-frame rearrangements with V and J assigned. Such tables are incomplete; in checked studies, under half of the missing clones stem from an unresolved V gene, and the remainder is unexplained. This sample gives 110,000 or so clones in total; about 84% of them show up just once. The top ten clonotypes cover about 1.6% of the sample. Sequenced material: peripheral blood. These receptors were collected from a man in his forties or fifties with acute or convalescent COVID-19.

The rearrangement uses TRBV15 and TRBJ2-3; 8 bases match TRBD1. After removal of 5 bases from V and 3 bases from J, the junction contained 10 bases not matched to a gene. This CDR3 spans 16 amino acids. From germline, CDR1 is LNHNV and CDR2 YYDKDF (reference sequence). CDR3 DNA: TGTGCCACCAGCGCCCCAGGGGGCGGGATAACAGATACGCAGTATTTT. This translates into CATSAPGGGITDTQYF.

The chain links TRBV28 to TRBJ1-5, with 7 bases that match TRBD1. The CDR3 contains 13 residues. Germline values: CDR1 MDHEN, CDR2 SYDVKM. Losses at the gene ends were 7 bases for V and 3 bases for J; bases not matched to a gene: 3. In DNA form, the CDR3 reads TGTGCCAGCATACAGGGGAACAATCAGCCCCAGCATTTT. This translates into CASIQGNNQPQHF.

The V call is TRBV6-5, the J call TRBJ1-3; no definite D call. CDR1 MNHEY and CDR2 SVGAGI come from the germline V gene. The CDR3 covers 14 residues. Trimming removed 8 bases at V and 0 bases at J, with 11 bases between. The CDR3 loop reads CASGSLGSGNTIYF. In DNA, the CDR3 is TGTGCCAGCGGAAGTCTAGGCTCTGGAAACACCATATATTTT.

The chain carries TRBV11-2 and TRBJ1-1, with a possible D match to TRBD1 (6 bases). The CDR3 extends over 14 amino acids. Germline loops: CDR1 SGHAT, CDR2 FQNNGV. V lost 3 bases and J lost 4, with 12 bases in between. The CDR3 DNA follows: TGTGCCAGCAGCTTGACAGGACGGCTCACTGAAGCTTTCTTT. Translated: CASSLTGRLTEAFF. Complete variable domain (other parts from reference TRBV11-2 and TRBJ1-1): EAGVAQSPRYKIIEKRQSVAFWCNPISGHATLYWYQQILGQGPKLLIQFQNNGVVDDSQLPKDRFSAERLKGVDSTLKIQPAKLEDSAVYLCASSLTGRLTEAFFGQGTRLTVV.

This clone was counted many times. This rearrangement joins TRBV9 to TRBJ2-7, with 10 bases that match TRBD1. The V gene's germline CDR1 is SGDLS and CDR2 YYNGEE. J was trimmed by 6 bases and V by 4 bases; bases with no gene match: 4. CDR3 length: 13 amino acids. CDR3 coding DNA: TGTGCCAGCAGCACCAGGGACAGGGGCGAGCAGTACGTC. This sequence encodes CASSTRDRGEQYV.

This CDR3 reads CASSSPTTGMTGELFF. DNA of the CDR3: TGTGCCAGCAGTTCTCCCACGACAGGGATGACCGGGGAGCTGTTTTTT. The chain combines TRBV28 with TRBJ2-2; 7 bases align to TRBD1. CDR1 and CDR2 from the germline V gene are MDHEN and SYDVKM. V gave up 4 bases and J gave up 5 bases; unmatched junction bases: 10. The CDR3 contains 16 residues.

Notes on this clone: One end of the junction fails to match germline, which may point to a read error. The chain links TRBV27 to TRBJ1-1, with a weak D call TRBD1 (6 bases). CDR1 is MNHEY and CDR2 is SMNVEV in the germline V gene (reference sequence). CDR3 size: 16 residues. The DNA of the CDR3 is TGTGCCAGCAGTCTATCCGGGACACCCATGAACACTGAAGCTTTCTTT. This encodes CASSLSGTPMNTEAFF.

This chain connects TRBV3-1 (or the pseudogene TRBV3-2) to TRBJ1-3; 7 bases are a match to TRBD1. The CDR3 runs 16 residues. Germline lookup yields CDR1 LGHDT and CDR2 YNNKEL (reference sequence). The J segment lost 3 bases and the V segment lost 0 bases, leaving 5 bases of the junction unmatched. The CDR3 nucleotides read TGTGCCAGCAGCCAAGAGAAGACAGGGTATGGAAACACCATATATTTT. Residues: CASSQEKTGYGNTIYF.

Here the CDR3 DNA reads TGTGCCAGCAGTCGGACTAGCGGGGGGCCAGATACGCAGTATTTT. It codes for CASSRTSGGPDTQYF. This chain joins TRBV6-5 and TRBJ2-3, with TRBD2 identical over 14 bases. The CDR3 has 15 residues. V lost 5 bases to trimming and J lost 4 bases; unmatched junction nucleotides: 2. Germline CDR1 reads MNHEY; CDR2 reads SVGAGI.